These 5 T cell receptor beta chains came from one sample sequenced in a study of blood T cells in healthy people across ages. It was with a sample-barcoded 5' primer and a J-beta primer mix that a second PCR of roughly 7 to 12 cycles was run. TCRdb reprocessed the 5' RACE reads via MiXCR and lists one record per CDR3 protein. The data contain 700,000 or so distinct CDR3 sequences, 20% to 25% of them singletons. Material for sequencing was blood. These TCRs come from a man aged 65 to 79 in good health.

The sample holds a few counts of this clonotype. The genes are TRBV29-1 and TRBJ1-3; D gene ambiguous. The CDR3 totals 13 residues. Germline V CDR1 and CDR2: SQVTM, ANQGSEA. Trimming removed 1 base at V and 0 bases at J, with 4 bases between. The CDR3 sequence: CSVEVGSGNTIYF. In DNA, the CDR3 is TGCAGCGTTGAAGTCGGCTCTGGAAACACCATATATTTT. The whole variable domain, filled in from reference TRBV29-1 and TRBJ1-3, reads SAVISQKPSRDICQRGTSLTIQCQVDSQVTMMFWYRQQPGQSLTLIATANQGSEATYESGFVIDKFPISRPNLTFSTLTVSNMSPEDSSIYLCSVEVGSGNTIYFGEGSWLTVV.

The rearrangement links TRBV6-5 to TRBJ2-2; 13 nucleotides align to TRBD2. CDR1 is MNHEY and CDR2 is SVGAGI in the germline V gene. This CDR3 comprises 17 residues. V shed 2 bases, J shed 8 bases, and the junction held 8 bases outside the gene matches. The CDR3 reads CASSYRGLAGRRGELFF. As DNA, the CDR3 is TGTGCCAGCAGTTACAGGGGACTAGCGGGGCGCAGAGGGGAGCTGTTTTTT.

The J gene is TRBJ2-5, the V gene TRBV12-3 or TRBV12-4; the match to TRBD1 covers 8 bases. V lost 5 bases, J lost 2 bases, and 10 bases stayed unmatched. CDR3 length equals 16 residues. In DNA form, the CDR3 reads TGTGCCAGCAGTGTCTTGCCGGGACAGGAACAAGAGACCCAGTACTTC. This gives the protein CASSVLPGQEQETQYF.

This chain connects TRBV5-1 to TRBJ1-6, with D possibly being TRBD1 (6 bases). Germline V gene sequence: CDR1 SGHRS, CDR2 YFSETQ. Trimming shortened V by 3 bases and J by 7 bases, and 11 bases separated the two germline ends. The CDR3 is 14 amino acids. This CDR3 reads CASSSRGGNSPLHF. The CDR3 DNA reads as TGCGCCAGCAGCTCCAGGGGAGGGAATTCACCCCTCCACTTT. Filled out from reference TRBV5-1 and TRBJ1-6, the complete variable domain reads KAGVTQTPRYLIKTRGQQVTLSCSPISGHRSVSWYQQTPGQGLQFLFEYFSETQRNKGNFPGRFSGRQFSNSRSEMNVSTLELGDSALYLCASSSRGGNSPLHFGNGTRLTVT.

The chain combines TRBV20-1 with TRBJ1-1; 7 bases align to TRBD1. Looked up from germline, CDR1 is DFQATT and CDR2 is SNEGSKA (reference sequence). The CDR3 sequence is 13 residues long. The CDR3 DNA reads as TGCAGCGTACCCGGGACAGTGAACACTGAAGCTTTCTTT. It is translated as CSVPGTVNTEAFF.